This TCR beta chain was recorded in a study of blood T cell repertoires in COVID-19. Study overall: PBMCs, B-cell-depleted T cells, or T cells were the source of the cDNA or gDNA that made up the material.

V shed 4 bases and J shed 5 bases, with 18 bases lying between them. This CDR3 contains 15 residues. Germline-derived CDR1 and CDR2 are SGHRS and YFSETQ. The table came from immunoSEQ multiplex PCR; TCRdb's copy has only in-frame clones and leaves some out. The data hold about 260,000 clones, with roughly 87% observed a single time. The sequenced material came from peripheral blood. The sequence derives from a human donor in a cohort sampled during active COVID-19. J is TRBJ2-5 and V is TRBV5-1, with TRBD2 as a possible D gene (6 bases). CDR3 nucleotide sequence: TGCGCCAGCAGCCGAGGACCGCCGGAGGGCGAGACCCAGTACTTC. Translation: CASSRGPPEGETQYF.